This TCR beta chain emerged from a study of T-cell memory formation after mild COVID-19. About the research overall: Across donors, TCR clusters were largely donor specific.

Broader study findings: Clones that got smaller from day 15 to 85 had even CD4/CD8, while clones growing later tipped toward CD4+. Whether second-wave clones peaking at day 37 were SARS-CoV-2 specific went unconfirmed. Those CD4+ clones that contracted were mainly in CM and EM (CD8+ ones in EMRA).

The V and J ends lost 0 bases and 4 bases, in that order; junction bases with no gene match: 9. CDR3 size: 17 residues. The germline gives CDR1 SGDLS, CDR2 YYNGEE. MiXCR was run by TCRdb on the 5' RACE reads, yielding one entry per CDR3 protein. Among about 190,000 distinct CDR3 sequences listed, roughly a fifth were seen once. In regard to this clonotype: As yet, its antigen is unknown.

This clonotype originated in an adult woman who had mild COVID-19 (a few samples of this study predate the infection). Cell type and time point are not known. The V and J genes are TRBV9 and TRBJ1-2; TRBD1 aligns across 10 bases. Specimen: PBMCs or a T cell subset sorted from them (not recorded which). CDR3 residues: CASSVATGTGEVYGYTF. Here the CDR3 DNA reads TGTGCCAGCAGCGTAGCTACAGGGACAGGGGAAGTCTATGGCTACACCTTC. Complete variable domain (other parts from reference TRBV9 and TRBJ1-2): DSGVTQTPKHLITATGQRVTLRCSPRSGDLSVYWYQQSLDQGLQFLIQYYNGEERAKGNILERFSAQQFPDLHSELNLSSLELGDSALYFCASSVATGTGEVYGYTFGSGTRLTVV.